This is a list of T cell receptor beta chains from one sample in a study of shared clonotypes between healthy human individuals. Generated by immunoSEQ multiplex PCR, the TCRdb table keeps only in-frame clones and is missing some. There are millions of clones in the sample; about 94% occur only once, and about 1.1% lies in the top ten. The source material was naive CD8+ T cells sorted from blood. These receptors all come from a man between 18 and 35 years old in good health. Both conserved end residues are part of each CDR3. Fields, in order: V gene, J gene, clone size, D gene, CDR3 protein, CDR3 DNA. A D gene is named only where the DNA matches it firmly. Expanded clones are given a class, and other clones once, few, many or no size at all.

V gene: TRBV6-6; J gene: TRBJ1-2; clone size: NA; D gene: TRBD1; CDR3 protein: CASSASTGARNYGYTF; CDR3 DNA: TGTGCCAGCAGTGCCTCGACAGGGGCCCGTAACTATGGCTACACCTTC
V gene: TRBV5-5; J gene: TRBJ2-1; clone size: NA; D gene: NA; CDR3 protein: CASSLASYNEQFF; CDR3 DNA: TGTGCCAGCAGCTTAGCGTCCTACAATGAGCAGTTCTTC
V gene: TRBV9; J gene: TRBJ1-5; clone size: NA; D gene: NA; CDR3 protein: CASSVSTGNQPQHF; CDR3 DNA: TGTGCCAGCAGCGTCTCGACAGGAAATCAGCCCCAGCATTTT
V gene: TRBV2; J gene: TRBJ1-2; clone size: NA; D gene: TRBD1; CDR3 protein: CASRDRGFGYTF; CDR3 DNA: TGTGCCAGCAGGGACAGGGGCTTTGGCTACACCTTC
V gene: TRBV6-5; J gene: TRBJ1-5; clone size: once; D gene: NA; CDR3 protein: CASSYSDRNQPQHF; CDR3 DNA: TGTGCCAGCAGTTACTCCGACAGAAATCAGCCCCAGCATTTT
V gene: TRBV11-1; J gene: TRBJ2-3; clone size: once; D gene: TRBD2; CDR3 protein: CASSPHHGLAGETDTQYF; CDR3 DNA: TGTGCCAGCAGCCCACACCACGGGCTAGCGGGGGAGACAGATACGCAGTATTTT
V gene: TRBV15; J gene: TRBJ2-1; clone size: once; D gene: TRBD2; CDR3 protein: CATSRTGGHEQFF; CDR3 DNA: TGTGCCACCAGCAGAACGGGGGGTCATGAGCAGTTCTTC
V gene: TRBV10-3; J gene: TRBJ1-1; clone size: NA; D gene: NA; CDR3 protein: CAIREHLTEAFF; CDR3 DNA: TGTGCCATCAGGGAACACCTCACTGAAGCTTTCTTT
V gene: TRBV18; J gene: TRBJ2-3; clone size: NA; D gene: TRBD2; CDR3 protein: CASTGLAGVSSTDTQYF; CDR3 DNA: TGTGCCAGTACTGGACTAGCGGGGGTCTCTAGCACAGATACGCAGTATTTT
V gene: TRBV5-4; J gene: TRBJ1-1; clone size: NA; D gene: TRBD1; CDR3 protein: CASSFDRGPEAFF; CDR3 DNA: TGTGCCAGCAGCTTCGACAGGGGACCTGAAGCTTTCTTT
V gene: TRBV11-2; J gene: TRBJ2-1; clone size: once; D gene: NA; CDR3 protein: CASSPPKGGGYNEQFF; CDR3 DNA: TGTGCCAGCAGCCCACCTAAAGGGGGGGGGTACAATGAGCAGTTCTTC
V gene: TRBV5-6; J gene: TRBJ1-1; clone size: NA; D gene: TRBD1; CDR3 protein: CASGTGGYTEAFF; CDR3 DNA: TGTGCCAGCGGGACAGGGGGGTACACTGAAGCTTTCTTT
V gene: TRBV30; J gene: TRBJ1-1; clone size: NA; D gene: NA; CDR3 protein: CAWSPAWPEAFF; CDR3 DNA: TGTGCCTGGAGTCCCGCTTGGCCTGAAGCTTTCTTT
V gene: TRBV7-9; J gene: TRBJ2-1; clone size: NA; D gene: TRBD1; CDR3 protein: CASSPQQGAGYNEQFF; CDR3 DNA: TGTGCCAGCAGCCCCCAGCAGGGGGCAGGCTACAATGAGCAGTTCTTC
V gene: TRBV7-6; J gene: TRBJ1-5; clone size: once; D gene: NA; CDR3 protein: CASSLYINQPQHF; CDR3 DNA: TGTGCCAGCAGCTTATACATCAATCAGCCCCAGCATTTT
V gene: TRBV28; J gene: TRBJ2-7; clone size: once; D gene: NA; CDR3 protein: CASSLAGPYEQYF; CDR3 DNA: TGTGCCAGCAGTCTAGCCGGACCCTACGAGCAGTACTTC
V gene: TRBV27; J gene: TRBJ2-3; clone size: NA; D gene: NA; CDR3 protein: CASSLDWQGNTDTQYF; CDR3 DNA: TGTGCCAGCAGTTTAGACTGGCAGGGGAACACAGATACGCAGTATTTT
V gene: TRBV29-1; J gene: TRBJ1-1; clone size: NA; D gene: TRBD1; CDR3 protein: CSVAMEGTGKAFF; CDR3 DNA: TGCAGCGTTGCGATGGAGGGGACAGGGAAAGCTTTCTTT
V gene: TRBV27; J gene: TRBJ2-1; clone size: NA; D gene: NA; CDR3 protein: CASSLQAVQGPSYNEQFF; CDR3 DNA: TGTGCCAGCAGTTTACAGGCAGTTCAAGGTCCCTCCTACAATGAGCAGTTCTTC
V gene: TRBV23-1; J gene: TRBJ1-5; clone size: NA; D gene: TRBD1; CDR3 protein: CASSHLRGFHNQPQHF; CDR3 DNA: TGCGCCAGCAGTCATCTCAGGGGGTTTCACAATCAGCCCCAGCATTTT
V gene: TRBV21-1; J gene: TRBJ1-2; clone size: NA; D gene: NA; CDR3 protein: CASSRFCGYTF; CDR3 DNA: TGTGCCAGCAGCAGGTTCTGTGGCTACACCTTC
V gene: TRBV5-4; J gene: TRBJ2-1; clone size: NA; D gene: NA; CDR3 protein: CASSFGLINEQFF; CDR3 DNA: TGTGCCAGCAGCTTCGGACTGATCAATGAGCAGTTCTTC
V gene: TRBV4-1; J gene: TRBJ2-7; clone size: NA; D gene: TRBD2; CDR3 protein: CASSSTSGGPHYEQYF; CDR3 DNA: TGCGCCAGCAGCTCGACTAGCGGGGGGCCGCACTACGAGCAGTACTTC
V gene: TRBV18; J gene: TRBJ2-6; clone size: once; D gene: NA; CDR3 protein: CASSPSDRYKGVANVLTF; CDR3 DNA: TGTGCCAGCTCACCATCTGACAGGTATAAGGGAGTGGCCAACGTCCTGACTTTC
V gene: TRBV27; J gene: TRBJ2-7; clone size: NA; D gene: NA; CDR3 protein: CASSRIAVQGSYEQYF; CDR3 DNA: TGTGCCAGCAGTCGAATAGCGGTACAAGGCTCCTACGAGCAGTACTTC
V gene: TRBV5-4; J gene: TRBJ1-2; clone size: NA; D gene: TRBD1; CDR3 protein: CASSLDRGNYGYTF; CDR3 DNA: TGTGCCAGCAGCCTCGACAGGGGGAACTATGGCTACACCTTC